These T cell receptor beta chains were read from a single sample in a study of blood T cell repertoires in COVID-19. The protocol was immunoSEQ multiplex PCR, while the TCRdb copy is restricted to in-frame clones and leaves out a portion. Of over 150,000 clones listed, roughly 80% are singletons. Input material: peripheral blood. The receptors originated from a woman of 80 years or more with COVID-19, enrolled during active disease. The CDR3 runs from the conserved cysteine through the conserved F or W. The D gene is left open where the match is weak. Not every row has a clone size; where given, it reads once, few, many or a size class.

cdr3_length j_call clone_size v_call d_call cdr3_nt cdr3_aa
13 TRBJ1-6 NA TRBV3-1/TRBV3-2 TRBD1 TGTGCCAGCGGGACAGAATATAATTCACCCCTCCACTTT CASGTEYNSPLHF
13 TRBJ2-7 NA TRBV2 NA TGTGCCACCTCAGAAGAACAGGGAAATTCTCAGTACTTC CATSEEQGNSQYF
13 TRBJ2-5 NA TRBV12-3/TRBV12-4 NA TGTGCCAGCAGTTGGACAGCTCAAGAGACCCAGTACTTC CASSWTAQETQYF
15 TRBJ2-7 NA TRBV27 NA TGTGCCAGCAGTTTACATTCCCTAGCGTCCTACGAGCAGTACTTC CASSLHSLASYEQYF
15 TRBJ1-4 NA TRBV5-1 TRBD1 TGCGCCAGCAGCTTGGACACAGGGGGTGGGGAAAAACTGTTTTTT CASSLDTGGGEKLFF
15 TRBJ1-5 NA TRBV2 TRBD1 TGTGCCAGCAGAGCTGACAGGGCCACTTGGGGAGCCCAGCATTTT CASRADRATWGAQHF
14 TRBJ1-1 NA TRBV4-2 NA TGTGCCAGCAGCCAAGTCTCCGGGAACACTGAAGCTTTCTTT CASSQVSGNTEAFF
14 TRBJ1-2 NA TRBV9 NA TGTGCCAGCAGCCCCTCCCGAGTCGAGTATGGCTACACCTTC CASSPSRVEYGYTF
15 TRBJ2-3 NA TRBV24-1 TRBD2 TGTGCCACCAGTGACTCGGGACTAGCGGGAGATACGCAGTATTTT CATSDSGLAGDTQYF
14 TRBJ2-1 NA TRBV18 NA TGTGCCAGCTCACCTACCGGGACCTACAATGAGCAGTTCTTC CASSPTGTYNEQFF
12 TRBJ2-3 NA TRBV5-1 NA TGCGCCAGCAGCTTCGGTCCAGATACGCAGTATTTT CASSFGPDTQYF
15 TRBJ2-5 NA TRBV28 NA TGTGCCAGCAGCCGTGGTACAGCAGCCCAAGAGACCCAGTACTTC CASSRGTAAQETQYF
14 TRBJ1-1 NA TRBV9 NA TGTGCCAGCAGCGTATTTCAAGAGTGGGCAGCTAAAAATTTT CASSVFQEWAAKNF
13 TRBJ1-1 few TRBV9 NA TGTGCCAGCAGCCTGGGGCCCGACACTGAAGCTTTCTTT CASSLGPDTEAFF
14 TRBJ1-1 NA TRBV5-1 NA TGCGCCAGCAGCCCCTCGGGGGGGAGCACTGAAGCTTTCTTT CASSPSGGSTEAFF
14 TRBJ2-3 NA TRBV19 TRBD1 TGTGCCAGTAGTCCCTCAGGGGGCAGGGATACGCAGTATTTT CASSPSGGRDTQYF
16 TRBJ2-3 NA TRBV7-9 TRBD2 TGTGCCAGCAGCCCCTTTCTAGCGGGGGCCACAGATACGCAGTATTTT CASSPFLAGATDTQYF
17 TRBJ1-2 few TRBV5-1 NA TGCGCCAGCAGGCAGCGGGACATGGGGGAACCCCGAGGGGGCTACACCTTC CASRQRDMGEPRGGYTF
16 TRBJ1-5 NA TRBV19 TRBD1 TGTGCCAGTAGTACAACGGGACAGGGAATCAATCAGCCCCAGCATTTT CASSTTGQGINQPQHF
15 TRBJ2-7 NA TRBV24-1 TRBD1 TGTGCCACCAGTGAGGCCGGGACAGGGAGATTCGAGCAGTACTTC CATSEAGTGRFEQYF
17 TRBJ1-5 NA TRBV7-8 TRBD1 TGTGCCAGCAGGAAGGGGACAGGGGGATGGAGCAATCAGCCCCAGCATTTT CASRKGTGGWSNQPQHF
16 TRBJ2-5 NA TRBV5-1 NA TGCGCCAGCAGCTTGGACAGGGCAGGGGGGCGTGAGACCCAGTACTTC CASSLDRAGGRETQYF
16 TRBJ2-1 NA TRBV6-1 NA TGTGCCAGCAGTGACTGGACAACAGATAACCTCAATGAGCAGTTCTTC CASSDWTTDNLNEQFF
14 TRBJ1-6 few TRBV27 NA TGTGCCAGCGGGGGGGGGACGGGAAATTCACCCCTCCACTTT CASGGGTGNSPLHF
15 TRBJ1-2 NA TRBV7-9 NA TGTGCCAGCATCCCGGTGGGGGCGAGCTACTATGGCTACACCTTC CASIPVGASYYGYTF
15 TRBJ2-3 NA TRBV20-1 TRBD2 TGCAGTGCTAGTGAGGCGGGAGTCCCCACAGATACGCAGTATTTT CSASEAGVPTDTQYF
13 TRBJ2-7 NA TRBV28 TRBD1 TGTGCCAGCAGTTGGGACAGGGGGCTCGAGCAGTACTTC CASSWDRGLEQYF
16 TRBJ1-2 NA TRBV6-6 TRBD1 TGTGCCAGCAGTCGACTCACCGGGACAGGGAACTATGGCTACACCTTC CASSRLTGTGNYGYTF
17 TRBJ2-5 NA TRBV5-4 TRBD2 TGTGCCAGCAGCTTGGGGTCTAGCGGGAGGGCCCGAGAGACCCAGTACTTC CASSLGSSGRARETQYF
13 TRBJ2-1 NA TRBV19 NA TGTGCCAGTAGTATAGTGGGGGGTCATGAGCAGTTCTTC CASSIVGGHEQFF
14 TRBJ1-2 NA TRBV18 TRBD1 TGTGCCAGCTCAGAGAAGACAGGGGCAAGTGGCTACACCTTC CASSEKTGASGYTF